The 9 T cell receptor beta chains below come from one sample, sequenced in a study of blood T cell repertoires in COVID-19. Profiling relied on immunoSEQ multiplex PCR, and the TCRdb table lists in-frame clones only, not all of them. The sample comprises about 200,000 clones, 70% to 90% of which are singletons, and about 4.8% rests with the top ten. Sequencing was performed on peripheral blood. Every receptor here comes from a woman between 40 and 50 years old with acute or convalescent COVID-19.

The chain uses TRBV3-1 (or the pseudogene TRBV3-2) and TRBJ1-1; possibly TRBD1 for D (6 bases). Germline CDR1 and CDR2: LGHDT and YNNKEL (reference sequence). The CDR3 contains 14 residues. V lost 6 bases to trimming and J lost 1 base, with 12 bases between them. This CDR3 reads CASRQTGPNTEAFF. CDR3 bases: TGTGCCAGCAGACAGACAGGACCGAACACTGAAGCTTTCTTT.

CDR3 coding DNA: TGTGCCAGCAGCTTCTCCGGACAGAGGCAAAATACGCAGTATTTT. Encoded protein: CASSFSGQRQNTQYF. J is TRBJ2-3 and V is TRBV2; tentatively, D is TRBD1 (6 bases). Trimming left V 6 bases short and J 7 bases short, with 20 bases between. CDR3 size: 15 residues. Germline-derived CDR1 and CDR2 are SNHLY and FYNNEI.

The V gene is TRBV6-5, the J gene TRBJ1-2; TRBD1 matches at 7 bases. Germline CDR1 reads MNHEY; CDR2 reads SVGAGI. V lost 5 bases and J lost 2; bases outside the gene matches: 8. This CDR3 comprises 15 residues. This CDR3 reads CASSRDRDRNYGYTF. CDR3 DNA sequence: TGTGCCAGCAGTCGCGACCGGGACAGAAACTATGGCTACACCTTC.

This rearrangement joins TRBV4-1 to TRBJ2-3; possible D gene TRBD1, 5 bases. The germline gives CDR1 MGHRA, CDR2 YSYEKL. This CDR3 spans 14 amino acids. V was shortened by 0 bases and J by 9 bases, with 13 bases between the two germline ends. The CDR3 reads CASSQEQVVRTQYF. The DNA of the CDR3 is TGCGCCAGCAGCCAAGAACAGGTCGTAAGGACGCAGTATTTT.

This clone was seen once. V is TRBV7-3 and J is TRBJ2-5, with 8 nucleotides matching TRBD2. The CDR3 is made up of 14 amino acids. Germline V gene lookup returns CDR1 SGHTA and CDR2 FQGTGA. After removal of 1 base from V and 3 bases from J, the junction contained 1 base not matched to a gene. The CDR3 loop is CASSLNGGEETQYF. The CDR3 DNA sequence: TGTGCCAGCAGCTTAAACGGGGGGGAAGAGACCCAGTACTTC. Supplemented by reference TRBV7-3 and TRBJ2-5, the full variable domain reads GAGVSQTPSNKVTEKGKYVELRCDPISGHTALYWYRQSLGQGPEFLIYFQGTGAADDSGLPNDRFFAVRPEGSVSTLKIQRTERGDSAVYLCASSLNGGEETQYFGPGTRLLVL.

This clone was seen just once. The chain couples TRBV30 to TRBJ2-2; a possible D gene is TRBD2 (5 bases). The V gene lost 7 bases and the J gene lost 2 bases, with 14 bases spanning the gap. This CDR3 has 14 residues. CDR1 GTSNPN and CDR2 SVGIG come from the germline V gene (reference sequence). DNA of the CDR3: TGTGCCTACACTAGGGTGTTTAACACCGGGGAGCTGTTTTTT. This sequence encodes CAYTRVFNTGELFF. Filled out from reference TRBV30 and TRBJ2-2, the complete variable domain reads SQTIHQWPATLVQPVGSPLSLECTVEGTSNPNLYWYRQAAGRGLQLLFYSVGIGQISSEVPQNLSASRPQDRQFILSSKKLLLSDSGFYLCAYTRVFNTGELFFGEGSRLTVL.

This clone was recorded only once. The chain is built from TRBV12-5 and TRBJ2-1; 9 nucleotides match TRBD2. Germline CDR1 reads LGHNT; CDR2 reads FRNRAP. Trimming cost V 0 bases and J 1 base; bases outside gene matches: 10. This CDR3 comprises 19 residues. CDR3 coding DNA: TGTGCTAGTGGTTTGGTACGGCGGGGGGGTTTGGGATCCTACAATGAGCAGTTCTTC. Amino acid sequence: CASGLVRRGGLGSYNEQFF.

DNA of the CDR3: TGTGCCAGCAGCTTAGGCGGGACAGCCCACCGGGAGCTGTTTTTT. Translating gives CASSLGGTAHRELFF. The rearrangement links TRBV11-2 to TRBJ2-2, with D possibly TRBD1 on 7 matching bases. This CDR3 contains 15 residues. CDR1 is SGHAT, CDR2 FQNNGV, per germline. The V and J ends lost 1 base and 9 bases respectively, with 15 bases between them.

CDR3 in DNA: TGCGCCAGCAGTCACCACGGGACTTTGCGCTATTTT. Its protein is CASSHHGTLRYF. V gene TRBV23-1 combines with J gene TRBJ2-3; tentatively, D is TRBD2 (6 bases). TRBV23-1 qualifies as an ORF whose function is uncertain. The length of the CDR3 is 12 residues. Trimming shortened V by 3 bases and J by 15 bases, and 16 bases separated the two germline ends.